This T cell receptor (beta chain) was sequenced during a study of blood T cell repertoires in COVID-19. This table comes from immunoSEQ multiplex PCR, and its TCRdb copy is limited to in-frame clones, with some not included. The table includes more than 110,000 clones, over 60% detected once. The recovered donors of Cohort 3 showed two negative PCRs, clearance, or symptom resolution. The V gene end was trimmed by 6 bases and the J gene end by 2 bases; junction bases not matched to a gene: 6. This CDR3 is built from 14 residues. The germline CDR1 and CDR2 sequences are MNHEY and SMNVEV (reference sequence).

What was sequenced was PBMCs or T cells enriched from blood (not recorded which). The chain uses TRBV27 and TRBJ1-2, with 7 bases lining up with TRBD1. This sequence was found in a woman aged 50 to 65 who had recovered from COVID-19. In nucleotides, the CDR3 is TGTGCCAGCAGGTACAGGGGTGGGAACTATGGCTACACCTTC. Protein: CASRYRGGNYGYTF.